This T cell receptor beta chain stems from a study of sequential checkpoint blockade in melanoma. Generated by immunoSEQ multiplex PCR, the TCRdb table keeps only in-frame clones and is missing some. The table shows approximately 37,000 clones, with 30% to 35% occurring only once. Treatment indicated: randomized to nivolumab then ipilimumab (arm A) or the reverse (arm B). This sequence was found in a human donor with melanoma. The sample consisted of tumor tissue (inferred from file names), taken from a patient given nivolumab and ipilimumab in sequence.

CDR3 nucleotides: TGTGCCAGTAGTATAAGCGGGAGTGCGGCCGGGGAGCTGTTTTTT. Amino acid sequence: CASSISGSAAGELFF. This chain joins TRBV19 and TRBJ2-2, with 8 positions matching TRBD2. Germline CDR1 and CDR2: LNHDA and SQIVND (reference sequence). The CDR3 has 15 residues. V lost 2 bases, J lost 6 bases, and 5 bases stayed unmatched.